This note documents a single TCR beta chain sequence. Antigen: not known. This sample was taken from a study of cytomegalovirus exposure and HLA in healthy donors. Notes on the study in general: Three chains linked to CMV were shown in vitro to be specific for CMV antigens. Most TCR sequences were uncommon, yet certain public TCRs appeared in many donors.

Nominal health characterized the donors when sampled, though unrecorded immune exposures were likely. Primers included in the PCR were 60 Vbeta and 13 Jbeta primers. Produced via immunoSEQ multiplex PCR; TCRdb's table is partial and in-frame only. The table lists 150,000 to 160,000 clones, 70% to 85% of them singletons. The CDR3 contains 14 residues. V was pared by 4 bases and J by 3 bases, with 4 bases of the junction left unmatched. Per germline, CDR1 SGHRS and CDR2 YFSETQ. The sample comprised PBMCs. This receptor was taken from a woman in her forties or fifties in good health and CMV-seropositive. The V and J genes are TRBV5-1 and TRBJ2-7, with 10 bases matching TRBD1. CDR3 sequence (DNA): TGCGCCAGCAGCCCGGACAGGGGGAACTACGAGCAGTACTTC. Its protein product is CASSPDRGNYEQYF.